These 32 T cell receptor beta chains came from one sample sequenced in a study of control samples from healthy donors and cancer patients. Profiled with immunoSEQ multiplex PCR; TCRdb holds only in-frame clones, not every one. The sample consists of some 90,000 clones, approximately 93% of them appearing once. Sequenced: blood. Receptor source: a woman younger than 45 in good health.

This clone was seen just once. The rearrangement joins TRBV18 to TRBJ1-1; maybe TRBD1 (5 bases). Per germline, CDR1 KGHSH and CDR2 LQKENI. V was trimmed by 6 bases and J by 1 base, leaving 12 bases between them. CDR3 size: 14 residues. In nucleotides, the CDR3 is TGTGCCAGCTCGCCGCTCAGGGAGAACACTGAAGCTTTCTTT. The encoded protein is CASSPLRENTEAFF.

This rearrangement joins TRBV7-3 to TRBJ1-1; the D gene is possibly TRBD1 (5 bases). Germline-derived CDR1 and CDR2 are SGHTA and FQGTGA. Trimming removed 4 bases from V and 5 bases from J, with 17 bases in between. The CDR3 contains 15 residues. CDR3 region: CASSSIPGGRTEAFF. Written as DNA, the CDR3 is TGTGCCAGCAGCTCAATCCCGGGGGGAAGGACTGAAGCTTTCTTT.

The chain uses TRBV27 and TRBJ2-7, with D unclear. The CDR3 has 13 amino acids. Germline-derived CDR1 and CDR2 are MNHEY and SMNVEV (reference sequence). Trimming took 3 bases from V and 7 from J, leaving 13 bases between them. The CDR3 DNA is TGTGCCAGCAGTTTGCAAAAAGTGGGGGAGCAGTACTTC. This sequence encodes CASSLQKVGEQYF.

This chain uses TRBV25-1 with TRBJ2-7; perhaps TRBD1 as D (5 bases). The V end lost 3 bases, the J end lost 5 bases, and 11 bases lay between the germline ends. Germline CDR1 is MGHDK and CDR2 is SYGVNS. The CDR3 runs to 13 residues. CDR3 region: CASSDLDSHEQYF. The CDR3 nucleotides read TGTGCCAGCAGTGACCTTGACAGCCACGAGCAGTACTTC.

This chain links TRBV18 with TRBJ1-5; 9 nucleotides line up with TRBD1. Germline trimming cut 3 bases from V and 6 bases from J; bases unmatched to any gene: 9. This CDR3 comprises 16 residues. Germline CDR1 reads KGHSH; CDR2 reads LQKENI. CDR3 sequence reads: CASSPQLRTGAQPQHF. The CDR3 coding sequence is TGTGCCAGCTCACCGCAACTAAGGACAGGGGCTCAGCCCCAGCATTTT.

This chain uses TRBV11-3 with TRBJ2-1; D ambiguous. The CDR3 runs 14 residues. V was trimmed by 0 bases and J by 5 bases, leaving 8 bases between them. Germline CDR1 SGHNT, CDR2 YENEEA. The CDR3 sequence is CASSLDRLNNEQFF. The DNA of the CDR3 is TGTGCCAGCAGCTTAGACCGACTCAACAATGAGCAGTTCTTC.

The V gene is TRBV29-1, the J gene TRBJ2-7; D is unresolved. The CDR3 is made up of 13 amino acids. V was shortened by 0 bases and J by 7 bases, with 13 bases between the two germline ends. The V gene's germline CDR1 is SQVTM and CDR2 ANQGSEA. The CDR3 loop reads CSVEEFFQAEQYF. CDR3 in DNA: TGCAGCGTTGAAGAGTTTTTTCAGGCGGAGCAGTACTTC.

The chain carries TRBV18 and TRBJ2-1, with 14 bases lining up with TRBD2. The germline gives CDR1 KGHSH, CDR2 LQKENI. The CDR3 covers 16 residues. V lost 3 bases, J lost 9 bases, and 7 bases stayed unmatched. CDR3 region: CASSPDGLAGGVEQFF. DNA for the CDR3: TGTGCCAGCTCACCCGACGGACTAGCGGGAGGAGTTGAGCAGTTCTTC.

The V gene is TRBV23-1, the J gene TRBJ1-2, with 8 bases that match TRBD1. TRBV23-1 is classed as an ORF, of uncertain function. The CDR3 loop spans 18 amino acids. The ends lost 4 bases at V and 3 bases at J; junction bases unmatched: 16. CDR3: CASSPIEGAGGEDYGYTF. CDR3 sequence (DNA): TGCGCCAGCAGTCCAATCGAAGGGGCAGGGGGCGAGGACTATGGCTACACCTTC.

The genes are TRBV30 and TRBJ1-4; 9 nucleotides match TRBD1. CDR3 size: 20 residues. Germline loops: CDR1 GTSNPN, CDR2 SVGIG (reference sequence). The junction had 24 bases not matched to a gene; V was cut back by 3 bases and J by 7 bases. In nucleotides, the CDR3 is TGTGCCTGGAGCCGAATTCGACCGGGACAGGGATTTTCGAAGGGTGAAAAACTGTTTTTT. Protein sequence: CAWSRIRPGQGFSKGEKLFF.

The genes are TRBV18 and TRBJ2-2; D unclear. CDR1 KGHSH and CDR2 LQKENI come from the germline V gene. The CDR3 sequence is 14 residues long. Trimming left V 1 base short and J 8 bases short, with 11 bases between. The CDR3 bases are TGTGCCAGCTCACCACGGGCGGACCCTGGGGAGCTGTTTTTT. Translation gives CASSPRADPGELFF.

This chain joins TRBV7-9 and TRBJ1-6; 9 bases align to TRBD1. V shed 4 bases and J 7 bases; nucleotides not matched to a gene: 5. Germline CDR1 is SEHNR and CDR2 is FQNEAQ (reference sequence). The CDR3 covers 15 residues. CDR3 nucleotides: TGTGCCAGCAGCTCCACGACAGGGGGAAATTCACCCCTCCACTTT. Translated, it gives CASSSTTGGNSPLHF. The full variable domain, rest sourced from reference TRBV7-9 and TRBJ1-6, is DTGVSQNPRHKITKRGQNVTFRCDPISEHNRLYWYRQTLGQGPEFLTYFQNEAQLEKSRLLSDRFSAERPKGSFSTLEIQRTEQGDSAMYLCASSSTTGGNSPLHFGNGTRLTVT.

CDR3 sequence: CASSPRQVGEAFF. The CDR3 DNA reads as TGTGCCAGCTCACCGCGACAGGTCGGCGAAGCTTTCTTT. This chain joins TRBV18 and TRBJ1-1; TRBD1 is a possible D gene (6 bases). V lost 3 bases to trimming and J lost 8 bases, with 13 bases between them. Germline-derived CDR1 and CDR2 are KGHSH and LQKENI. The CDR3 covers 13 residues.

This chain connects TRBV7-9 to TRBJ2-7; 7 bases fit TRBD2. CDR1 and CDR2 from the germline V gene are SEHNR and FQNEAQ (reference sequence). CDR3 length: 18 residues. The ends lost 5 bases at V and 0 bases at J; junction bases unmatched: 16. The chain's CDR3 is CASSPRLDSGRHSYEQYF. For the CDR3, the DNA is TGTGCCAGCAGCCCCAGGCTGGACTCCGGGAGGCACTCCTACGAGCAGTACTTC. Full variable domain (remainder filled in from reference TRBV7-9 and TRBJ2-7): DTGVSQNPRHKITKRGQNVTFRCDPISEHNRLYWYRQTLGQGPEFLTYFQNEAQLEKSRLLSDRFSAERPKGSFSTLEIQRTEQGDSAMYLCASSPRLDSGRHSYEQYFGPGTRLTVT.

This clone has only one observation. The chain has TRBV19 and TRBJ1-3; 7 nucleotides align to TRBD1. Germline V gene data show CDR1 as LNHDA and CDR2 as SQIVND (reference sequence). This CDR3 spans 14 amino acids. Losses at the gene ends were 5 bases for V and 5 bases for J; bases not matched to a gene: 6. The CDR3 spells CASSFPGQRNTIYF. DNA for the CDR3: TGTGCCAGTAGTTTTCCGGGACAGAGAAACACCATATATTTT.

The chain couples TRBV6-5 to TRBJ2-3; TRBD1 or TRBD2 may be the D gene (5 bases each). Deletions cut 8 bases from V and 2 bases from J, with 11 bases between. The CDR3 totals 13 residues. Germline CDR1 is MNHEY and CDR2 is SVGAGI. CDR3 sequence reads: CASGTGSTDTQYF. DNA for the CDR3: TGTGCCAGCGGGACGGGATCCACAGATACGCAGTATTTT.

For this clone: Other DNA sequences in the same sample also yield this CDR3. This chain uses TRBV7-3 with TRBJ2-3; D may be TRBD2 (6 bases). This CDR3 has 14 residues. Germline lookup yields CDR1 SGHTA and CDR2 FQGTGA. Trimming took 3 bases from V and 0 from J, leaving 7 bases between them. The CDR3 coding sequence is TGTGCCAGCAGCTTGGGGACTAGCACAGATACGCAGTATTTT. Translating it yields CASSLGTSTDTQYF.

V gene TRBV5-6 combines with J gene TRBJ2-7; 11 bases match TRBD2. V lost 7 bases, J lost 4 bases, and 7 bases stayed unmatched. The germline V gene has CDR1 SGHDT and CDR2 YYEEEE. The CDR3 length is 14 residues. The DNA of the CDR3 is TGTGCCAGCGGCGGACTAGCGGGCGTTTACGAGCAGTACTTC. This translates into CASGGLAGVYEQYF.

The CDR3 loop is CASSLNGLRTEAFF. In nucleotides, the CDR3 is TGTGCCAGCAGCCTAAACGGTTTGAGAACTGAAGCTTTCTTT. J is TRBJ1-1 and V is TRBV7-2; D is undetermined. The CDR3 sequence is 14 residues long. Germline loops: CDR1 SGHTA, CDR2 FQGNSA. V lost 5 bases to trimming and J lost 5 bases, with 15 bases between them.

The chain carries TRBV5-1 and TRBJ2-3, with D possibly matching TRBD1 (6 bases). This CDR3 has 17 amino acids. V shed 4 bases and J shed 0 bases, with 18 bases lying between them. The germline gives CDR1 SGHRS, CDR2 YFSETQ. CDR3 nucleotides: TGCGCCAGCAGCGATCCGTCCGGGACATCTAGCACAGATACGCAGTATTTT. This gives the protein CASSDPSGTSSTDTQYF.

The chain has TRBV5-8 and TRBJ1-5, with D possibly being TRBD1 (5 bases). Trimming cost V 4 bases and J 4 bases, with 15 bases left between them. In germline, CDR1 is SGHTS, CDR2 YDEGEE. The CDR3 totals 15 residues. The CDR3 is CASSPTGTINQPQHF. The CDR3, as DNA: TGTGCCAGCAGCCCAACGGGGACCATTAATCAGCCCCAGCATTTT.

The CDR3 nucleotides read TGTGCCAGCAGTGAGCGGGGGGGCTCCTACAATGAGCAGTTCTTC. The encoded protein is CASSERGGSYNEQFF. The chain combines TRBV6-1 with TRBJ2-1; 9 nucleotides align to TRBD2. The trim removed 3 bases at V and 0 bases at J, leaving 0 bases unmatched. There are 15 residues in the CDR3. Germline-derived CDR1 and CDR2 are MNHNS and SASEGT.

The genes are TRBV28 and TRBJ1-2; 9 bases are shared with TRBD1. J lost 4 bases, V lost 2 bases, and 5 bases had no gene match. CDR1 is MDHEN, CDR2 SYDVKM, per germline. The CDR3 spans 15 residues. CDR3 sequence: CASSLGTGNFYGYTF. CDR3 sequence (DNA): TGTGCCAGCAGTTTAGGGACAGGGAATTTCTATGGCTACACCTTC.

The CDR3 is CASSSTGGGYEQYF. The CDR3 coding sequence is TGTGCCAGCAGCTCAACAGGGGGCGGCTACGAGCAGTACTTC. The chain links TRBV5-4 to TRBJ2-7; 9 positions agree with TRBD1. Germline CDR1 and CDR2: SGHNT and YYREEE (reference sequence). Trimming removed 3 bases from V and 3 bases from J; junction bases left unmatched: 4. The CDR3 extends over 14 amino acids.

The rearrangement links TRBV30 to TRBJ1-1; no firm D call. Germline CDR1 and CDR2: GTSNPN and SVGIG (reference sequence). CDR3 size: 12 residues. V shed 1 base and J shed 8 bases, with 11 bases lying between them. The CDR3 sequence is CAWSGTFREAFF. The CDR3 DNA is TGTGCCTGGAGTGGGACCTTCAGGGAAGCTTTCTTT.

The gene calls are TRBV18 and TRBJ2-5; either TRBD1 or TRBD2 may supply D (6 bases each). Germline values: CDR1 KGHSH, CDR2 LQKENI. Between the trimmed V and J ends, which lost 0 bases and 5 bases, there was a span of 10 bases. CDR3 size: 14 residues. In DNA, the CDR3 is TGTGCCAGCTCACCACCGGGGGGCTGGGAGACCCAGTACTTC. This sequence encodes CASSPPGGWETQYF.

The chain has TRBV28 and TRBJ1-6; maybe TRBD1 (6 bases). The germline CDR1 and CDR2 sequences are MDHEN and SYDVKM. The CDR3 has 19 amino acids. The V and J ends lost 4 bases and 8 bases respectively, with 27 bases between them. CDR3 sequence reads: CASSYLTGSGIWGDSPLHF. In nucleotides, the CDR3 is TGTGCCAGCAGTTACCTAACAGGGAGTGGTATCTGGGGCGATTCACCCCTCCACTTT.

V and J are TRBV3-1 (or the pseudogene TRBV3-2) and TRBJ1-2, with TRBD1 matching 9 bases. Trimming removed 2 bases from V and 2 bases from J; junction bases left unmatched: 6. Germline CDR1 LGHDT, CDR2 YNNKEL (reference sequence). The CDR3 is 16 residues long. The CDR3 DNA follows: TGTGCCAGCAGCCAACGCTCCGGGACAGGGAACTATGGCTACACCTTC. Encoded protein: CASSQRSGTGNYGYTF.

The chain uses TRBV6-6 and TRBJ1-3, with TRBD1 matching over 8 bases. The V gene end was trimmed by 6 bases and the J gene end by 0 bases; junction bases not matched to a gene: 4. Germline-derived CDR1 and CDR2 are MNHNY and SVGAGI (reference sequence). The CDR3 length is 15 residues. CDR3: CASRITGGSGNTIYF. DNA for the CDR3: TGTGCCAGCAGAATTACAGGGGGCTCTGGAAACACCATATATTTT.

The CDR3 nucleotides read TGTGCCAGCAGTATCCGGGACAGGGGAAGCAATGAGCAGTTCTTC. It is translated as CASSIRDRGSNEQFF. The chain recombines TRBV6-5 with TRBJ2-1, with TRBD1 matching 10 bases. The germline CDR1 and CDR2 sequences are MNHEY and SVGAGI. There are 15 residues in the CDR3. Losses at the gene ends were 5 bases for V and 6 bases for J; bases not matched to a gene: 7.

The chain combines TRBV29-1 with TRBJ1-5, with 9 bases that match TRBD1. CDR3 length: 14 residues. J lost 5 bases, V lost 4 bases, and 6 bases had no gene match. The germline gives CDR1 SQVTM, CDR2 ANQGSEA. CDR3 coding DNA: TGCAGCGTTGGAGGGACAGGGAATGATCAGCCCCAGCATTTT. Residues: CSVGGTGNDQPQHF.

The chain links TRBV28 to TRBJ1-1; D remains unclear. This CDR3 region has 14 residues. Per germline, CDR1 MDHEN and CDR2 SYDVKM. Trimming stripped 5 bases from V and 2 bases from J, with 12 bases between. The CDR3 spells CASSLPVGNTEAFF. The DNA for the CDR3 is TGTGCCAGCAGTCTCCCGGTCGGTAACACTGAAGCTTTCTTT. Drawing the rest from reference TRBV28 and TRBJ1-1, the complete variable domain is DVKVTQSSRYLVKRTGEKVFLECVQDMDHENMFWYRQDPGLGLRLIYFSYDVKMKEKGDIPEGYSVSREKKERFSLILESASTNQTSMYLCASSLPVGNTEAFFGQGTRLTVV.